Shown below are 3 T cell receptor beta chains from a single sample sequenced in a study of identical twins. Using its own MiXCR run on the 5' RACE reads, TCRdb lists one record per CDR3 protein. The data hold about 660,000 distinct CDR3 sequences, with around 8.3% observed a single time. The sample also formed part of further work on yellow fever vaccine responses in identical twins.

Sequences were obtained from PBMCs. The receptor source for this set is a woman under 30 in good health.

This rearrangement joins TRBV4-3 to TRBJ2-3; D is ambiguous. Germline V lookup: CDR1 LGHNA, CDR2 YSLEER. The CDR3 sequence is 18 residues long. Trimming took off 1 base at V and 1 base at J, with 18 bases between the two ends. The CDR3 sequence is CASSQADVDHAGTDTQYF. DNA for the CDR3: TGCGCCAGCAGCCAAGCCGACGTCGATCACGCCGGCACAGATACGCAGTATTTT.

This chain joins TRBV2 and TRBJ2-1; D may be TRBD1 (6 bases). V shed 6 bases and J shed 15 bases, with 18 bases lying between them. The length of the CDR3 is 12 residues. Germline CDR1 is SNHLY and CDR2 is FYNNEI. For the CDR3, the DNA is TGTGCCAGCAGCCCAGACAGGCCTGAGGTGTTCTTC. Amino acid sequence: CASSPDRPEVFF.

At least ten counts were recorded for this clonotype. The chain combines TRBV4-3 with TRBJ1-1; D call uncertain. The V end lost 0 bases, the J end lost 4 bases, and 12 bases lay between the germline ends. The CDR3 is 15 residues long. The germline V gene encodes CDR1 LGHNA and CDR2 YSLEER. CDR3 sequence reads: CASSQDVRLGTEAFF. As DNA, the CDR3 is TGCGCCAGCAGCCAAGATGTGAGGCTGGGCACTGAAGCTTTCTTT.